These T cell receptor beta chains were read from a single sample in a study of blood T cell repertoires in COVID-19. Libraries were prepared by immunoSEQ multiplex PCR; TCRdb keeps only in-frame clonotypes and omits some of them. In the table there are under 300,000 clones, roughly 87% of which are singletons. Sample: PBMCs or T cells enriched from blood (not recorded which). The source is a woman aged 25-40 years with acute COVID-19. Both conserved end residues are part of each CDR3. D genes are given only for firm matches. Clone sizes are given selectively: once, few, many, or a class where the clone is expanded.

V,D,size,J,DNA,CDR3
TRBV28,-,-,TRBJ1-5,TGTGCCAGCAGTGAGGGAAACCAGCCCCAGCATTTT,CASSEGNQPQHF
TRBV5-1,TRBD1,once,TRBJ2-7,TGCGCCAGCAGCCGGGGCGTGGGGACAGGGGAATACGAGCAGTACTTC,CASSRGVGTGEYEQYF
TRBV6-4,TRBD1,-,TRBJ1-1,TGTGCCAGCAGTGTCCGGACAGGGGCAGCTGAAGCTTTCTTT,CASSVRTGAAEAFF
TRBV9,-,-,TRBJ1-1,TGTGCCAGCAGCGCCGCGGGGGGTGTGAACACTGAAGCTTTCTTT,CASSAAGGVNTEAFF
TRBV28,TRBD2,-,TRBJ2-7,TGTGCCAGCAGTTTATCCGCGGGGGTGCCCTACGAGCAGTACTTC,CASSLSAGVPYEQYF
TRBV6-1,-,-,TRBJ1-1,TGTGCCAGCAGTGAAGCCCCATCCGCAGCGGAAGCTTTCTTT,CASSEAPSAAEAFF
TRBV5-1,TRBD1,-,TRBJ2-3,TGCGCCAGCACCGGGACAGGGGGCTCCGGTAGCACAGATACGCAGTATTTT,CASTGTGGSGSTDTQYF
TRBV2,-,-,TRBJ2-5,TGTGCCAGTGCCGCGGGGCCAGAGACCCAGTACTTC,CASAAGPETQYF
TRBV19,TRBD2,-,TRBJ2-2,TGTGCCAGTAGTATAGGGGCGGGACTACTGAACACCGGGGAGCTGTTTTTT,CASSIGAGLLNTGELFF
TRBV10-2,-,once,TRBJ2-7,TGCGCCAGCAGAAGCGGACAGTACTACGAGCAGTACTTC,CASRSGQYYEQYF
TRBV10-3,-,-,TRBJ2-7,TGTGCCATCAGCACTATGGGCGAGCAGTACTTC,CAISTMGEQYF
TRBV14,-,-,TRBJ2-1,TGTGCCAGCAGCCCCGGACACTCCGGGAATGAGCAGTTCTTC,CASSPGHSGNEQFF
TRBV5-1,-,-,TRBJ1-4,TGCGCCAGCAGCATCCAGGGTCAGAATGAAAAACTGTTTTTT,CASSIQGQNEKLFF
TRBV23-1,-,-,TRBJ2-1,TGCGCCAGCAGGCGAGTCGGCGGGGTCTACAATGAGCAGTTCTTC,CASRRVGGVYNEQFF
TRBV12-3/TRBV12-4,-,-,TRBJ2-5,TGTGCCAGCAGTTTACTTAGGGGTGAGACCCAGTACTTC,CASSLLRGETQYF
TRBV11-2,TRBD1,-,TRBJ2-5,TGTGCCAGCAGCTTATTGTCGACAGGGCGAGAGACCCAGTACTTC,CASSLLSTGRETQYF
TRBV5-1,TRBD1,-,TRBJ1-4,TGCGCCAGCAGCCCAGGACAGGGCCGAGAAAAACTGTTTTTT,CASSPGQGREKLFF
TRBV6-1,-,-,TRBJ1-2,TGTGCCAGCAGGGGGCGAGACTATGGCTACACCTTC,CASRGRDYGYTF
TRBV21-1,-,-,TRBJ2-5,TGTGCCAGCAGCAAACTGGGACTAGCTCTAAGAAAAGAGACCCAGTACTTC,CASSKLGLALRKETQYF
TRBV11-1,TRBD1,-,TRBJ2-7,TGTGCCAGCAGCTCAGGGACAGTGGGAGAGCAGTACTTC,CASSSGTVGEQYF
TRBV7-6,TRBD2,-,TRBJ2-7,TGTGCCAGCAGCCCAAGACTAGCGGGAGTGGTGTACTTC,CASSPRLAGVVYF
TRBV4-3,TRBD1,-,TRBJ2-7,TGCGCCAGCAGCCAAGAGGGACAGGGACTCCCTAACGAGCAGTACTTC,CASSQEGQGLPNEQYF
TRBV5-5,-,-,TRBJ2-3,TGTGCCAGCAGCTTGGCCGGGATTAGCACAGATACGCAGTATTTT,CASSLAGISTDTQYF
TRBV3-1/TRBV3-2,-,-,TRBJ2-1,TGTGCCAGCAGCCAAATTAGGGGGGGATACAATGAGCAGTTCTTC,CASSQIRGGYNEQFF
TRBV7-9,-,few,TRBJ1-1,TGTGCCAGCGTTCCTTTCAGGGACACTGAAGCTTTCTTT,CASVPFRDTEAFF
TRBV29-1,TRBD1,-,TRBJ1-2,TGCAGCGTCGGGACAGGGAATGGCTACACCTTC,CSVGTGNGYTF
TRBV28,-,-,TRBJ1-4,TGTGCCAGCACTACCAGGAGGGGTTCTAATGAAAAACTGTTTTTT,CASTTRRGSNEKLFF
TRBV11-2,-,-,TRBJ1-2,TGTGCCAGCAGCCGAGATAACTATGGCTACACCTTC,CASSRDNYGYTF
TRBV20-1,-,-,TRBJ1-6,TGCAGTGCTAGTTCGGCCAGGGCTAATTCACCCCTCCACTTT,CSASSARANSPLHF
TRBV25-1,-,-,TRBJ2-2,TGTGCCAGCAGTGAGGCCCGGGCCGGGGAGCTGTTTTTT,CASSEARAGELFF
TRBV19,TRBD2,-,TRBJ2-3,TGTGCCAGTAGTATAGATCTGGACTCTCCTAGCGGGAGTCGGGGGACGCAGTATTTT,CASSIDLDSPSGSRGTQYF
TRBV27,TRBD1,-,TRBJ2-7,TGTGCCGTTGGACAGGGCCCCTACGAGCAGTACTTC,CAVGQGPYEQYF